This is a list of T cell receptor beta chains from one sample in a study of lymphopenia after photon versus proton radiotherapy. The protocol was immunoSEQ multiplex PCR, while the TCRdb copy is restricted to in-frame clones and leaves out a portion. The sample holds roughly 41,000 clones; over 75% are singletons and the top ten take approximately 3%. Sequenced here: peripheral blood, sampled from a patient treated with photon-based radiotherapy. The receptors here all came from a man in his fifties or sixties with gastric cancer. Each CDR3 is given with its conserved first and last residue. A D gene is named only where the DNA matches it firmly. Rows may omit the clone size; those that give it use once, few, many or a size class.

clone_size	v_call	j_call	d_call	cdr3_length	cdr3_aa	cdr3_nt
-	TRBV28	TRBJ1-2	-	14	CASSLTVANYGYTF	TGTGCCAGCAGTTTGACGGTAGCTAACTATGGCTACACCTTC
-	TRBV5-1	TRBJ2-1	TRBD1	15	CASNPTGGVYNEQFF	TGCGCCAGCAACCCCACAGGGGGCGTCTACAATGAGCAGTTCTTC
-	TRBV5-1	TRBJ2-1	TRBD2	16	CASSFRAGVAYNEQFF	TGCGCCAGCAGCTTTCGAGCGGGAGTAGCCTACAATGAGCAGTTCTTC
few	TRBV19	TRBJ2-1	-	10	CASIGDEQFF	TGTGCCAGTATCGGGGACGAGCAGTTCTTC
-	TRBV19	TRBJ1-5	-	16	CASSLTESMRSQPQHF	TGTGCCAGTAGTCTAACGGAGTCGATGCGGAGTCAGCCCCAGCATTTT
-	TRBV11-2	TRBJ2-3	-	16	CASSLDPFGGTDTQYF	TGTGCCAGCAGCTTAGACCCATTCGGGGGCACAGATACGCAGTATTTT
-	TRBV4-1	TRBJ2-7	TRBD2	15	CASSQVTSGMYEQYF	TGCGCCAGCAGCCAAGTTACTAGCGGGATGTACGAGCAGTACTTC
-	TRBV5-1	TRBJ1-2	TRBD1	16	CASSLSTGQANYGYTF	TGCGCCAGCAGCCTGTCTACCGGACAGGCGAACTATGGCTACACCTTC
-	TRBV7-9	TRBJ2-1	-	17	CASRPRRTESSYNEQFF	TGTGCCAGCAGACCCCGACGGACAGAGAGCTCCTACAATGAGCAGTTCTTC
-	TRBV6-1	TRBJ2-3	-	12	CASSEAGDTQYF	TGTGCCAGCAGTGAAGCAGGAGATACGCAGTATTTT
-	TRBV5-4	TRBJ1-3	TRBD1	15	CASSWTGNSGNTIYF	TGTGCCAGCAGCTGGACAGGAAACTCTGGAAACACCATATATTTT
-	TRBV19	TRBJ2-3	TRBD2	15	CASSSLAGSIGTQYF	TGTGCCAGTAGTTCCCTAGCGGGATCTATAGGGACGCAGTATTTT
-	TRBV6-1	TRBJ2-1	-	15	CASSEGLSSYNEQFF	TGTGCCAGCAGTGAAGGGTTGAGCTCCTACAATGAGCAGTTCTTC
-	TRBV28	TRBJ2-5	-	13	CASSLGGRETQYF	TGTGCCAGCAGTTTAGGGGGCCGGGAGACCCAGTACTTC
-	TRBV7-9	TRBJ2-5	TRBD1	16	CASSLGQATYQETQYF	TGTGCCAGCAGCCTGGGACAGGCCACCTATCAAGAGACCCAGTACTTC
-	TRBV27	TRBJ2-1	TRBD1	13	CASSMGTGNEQFF	TGTGCCAGCAGTATGGGGACAGGGAATGAGCAGTTCTTC
-	TRBV6-7	TRBJ2-1	TRBD1	17	CASGEPPTGDSNNEQFF	TGTGCCAGTGGGGAGCCTCCGACAGGGGATTCAAACAATGAGCAGTTCTTC
-	TRBV6-5	TRBJ2-7	-	15	CASSYGGLHSDEQYF	TGTGCCAGCAGTTACGGGGGATTACACTCCGACGAGCAGTACTTC
-	TRBV5-8	TRBJ2-4	TRBD2	17	CASSRTAGTRRGNIQYF	TGTGCCAGCAGCAGGACCGCCGGGACTAGGCGGGGGAACATTCAGTACTTC
-	TRBV5-1	TRBJ2-7	TRBD2	16	CASSKAPTSGRGEQYF	TGCGCCAGCAGCAAAGCCCCGACTAGCGGGAGAGGGGAGCAGTACTTC
few	TRBV30	TRBJ1-3	-	17	CAWSYGLWGSSGNTIYF	TGTGCCTGGAGTTATGGGCTCTGGGGGTCTTCTGGAAACACCATATATTTT
-	TRBV19	TRBJ2-5	TRBD1	14	CASSPTGVRETQYF	TGTGCCAGTAGTCCGACAGGGGTCAGGGAGACCCAGTACTTC
-	TRBV10-3	TRBJ2-1	TRBD1	15	CAISDRDRLYNEQFF	TGTGCCATCAGTGACCGGGACAGATTGTACAATGAGCAGTTCTTC
-	TRBV5-5	TRBJ1-1	-	11	CASSVQAEAFF	TGTGCCAGCAGTGTACAGGCTGAAGCTTTCTTT
-	TRBV20-1	TRBJ2-3	-	11	CSARSEDTQYF	TGCAGTGCTAGATCCGAAGATACGCAGTATTTT
-	TRBV19	TRBJ2-2	-	15	CASSIGIMNTGELFF	TGTGCCAGTAGTATAGGAATAATGAACACCGGGGAGCTGTTTTTT
-	TRBV19	TRBJ1-5	-	14	CASTTGGVNQPQHF	TGTGCCAGTACCACGGGAGGAGTCAATCAGCCCCAGCATTTT
-	TRBV21-1	TRBJ1-4	-	17	CASSSTARGTDNEKLFF	TGTGCCAGCAGCTCGACGGCCCGGGGGACAGATAATGAAAAACTGTTTTTT
-	TRBV5-8	TRBJ2-7	TRBD1	17	CASSLAAATGWSYEQYF	TGTGCCAGCAGCTTGGCCGCAGCGACAGGGTGGTCCTACGAGCAGTACTTC
-	TRBV7-9	TRBJ1-2	-	14	CASSLVDSVYGYTF	TGTGCCAGCAGCTTAGTCGACAGCGTATATGGCTACACCTTC
-	TRBV7-9	TRBJ2-3	TRBD2	19	CASSSVAAGGSVGTDTQYF	TGTGCCAGCAGCTCCGTCGCCGCAGGCGGGAGCGTCGGCACAGATACGCAGTATTTT
-	TRBV4-1	TRBJ2-7	TRBD2	17	CASSQDWTSGRPLEQYF	TGCGCCAGCAGCCAAGATTGGACTAGCGGGAGGCCCCTCGAGCAGTACTTC
-	TRBV7-2	TRBJ2-5	-	12	CASSWNRETQYF	TGTGCCAGCAGCTGGAACCGAGAGACCCAGTACTTC
-	TRBV28	TRBJ2-7	TRBD1	13	CAGRDRGPGEQYF	TGTGCCGGAAGGGACAGGGGGCCTGGCGAGCAGTACTTC
-	TRBV2	TRBJ2-7	TRBD1	14	CASSDQGVAYEQYF	TGTGCCAGCAGTGATCAGGGGGTGGCCTACGAGCAGTACTTC
-	TRBV30	TRBJ1-1	-	15	CAWSAKQAFGTEAFF	TGTGCCTGGAGTGCAAAACAGGCTTTTGGCACTGAAGCTTTCTTT
-	TRBV2	TRBJ1-4	-	11	CASSVKEKLFF	TGTGCCAGCAGTGTGAAGGAAAAACTGTTTTTT
-	TRBV7-2	TRBJ2-6	-	15	CASSSPGDGANVLTF	TGTGCCAGCAGCTCCCCAGGGGATGGGGCCAACGTCCTGACTTTC
-	TRBV29-1	TRBJ1-4	-	12	CSVGGDSEKLFF	TGCAGCGTTGGAGGGGATAGTGAAAAACTGTTTTTT
-	TRBV7-2	TRBJ2-3	-	14	CASRGRGRTDTQYF	TGTGCCAGCAGGGGTCGGGGAAGGACAGATACGCAGTATTTT
-	TRBV18	TRBJ1-4	-	14	CASSPQGRGEKLFF	TGTGCCAGCTCACCTCAGGGAAGAGGTGAAAAACTGTTTTTT
-	TRBV10-3	TRBJ1-2	-	13	CAISGDNFYGYTF	TGTGCCATCAGTGGGGACAACTTCTATGGCTACACCTTC
-	TRBV19	TRBJ2-3	-	16	CASTTTGRRSTDTQYF	TGTGCCAGTACCACAACTGGGCGGCGTAGCACAGATACGCAGTATTTT
-	TRBV19	TRBJ1-5	TRBD1	14	CASSKGGFYQPQHF	TGTGCCAGTAGTAAAGGGGGCTTTTATCAGCCCCAGCATTTT
-	TRBV27	TRBJ2-7	-	13	CASSADRSYEQYF	TGTGCCAGCAGTGCGGACAGATCCTACGAGCAGTACTTC
-	TRBV5-1	TRBJ2-3	TRBD2	18	CASSTGLARQPSTDTQYF	TGCGCCAGCAGCACAGGACTAGCGCGCCAGCCTAGCACAGATACGCAGTATTTT
-	TRBV2	TRBJ1-1	-	14	CASSERGANTEAFF	TGTGCCAGCAGTGAACGCGGAGCAAACACTGAAGCTTTCTTT